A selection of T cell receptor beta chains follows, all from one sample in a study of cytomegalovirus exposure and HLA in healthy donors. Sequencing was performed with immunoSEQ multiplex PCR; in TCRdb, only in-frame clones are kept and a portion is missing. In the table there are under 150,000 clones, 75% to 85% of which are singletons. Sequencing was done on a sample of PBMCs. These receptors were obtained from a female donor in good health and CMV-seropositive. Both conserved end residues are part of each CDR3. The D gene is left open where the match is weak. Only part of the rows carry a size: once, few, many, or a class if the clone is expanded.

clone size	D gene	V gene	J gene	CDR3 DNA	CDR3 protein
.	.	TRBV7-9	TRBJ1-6	TGTGCCAGCAGCTCAATCGGTAATTCACCCCTCCACTTT	CASSSIGNSPLHF
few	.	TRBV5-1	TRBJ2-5	TGCGCCAGCAGCCCCGGGAGCTTTGGTCTTGGAGAGACCCAGTACTTC	CASSPGSFGLGETQYF
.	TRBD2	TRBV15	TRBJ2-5	TGTGCCACCACCCCCGGGGGGTTCCAAGAGACCCAGTACTTC	CATTPGGFQETQYF
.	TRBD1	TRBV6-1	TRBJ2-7	TGTGCCAGCAGTTTGGTGTGGACAGGGGGGGGCGAGCAGTACTTC	CASSLVWTGGGEQYF
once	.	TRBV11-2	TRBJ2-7	TGTGCCAGCAGCTTAGTTTCAGGGATGAAGGACGAGCAGTACTTC	CASSLVSGMKDEQYF
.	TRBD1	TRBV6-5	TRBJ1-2	TGTGCCAGCAGTACACAGGGGTCCTATGGCTACACCTTC	CASSTQGSYGYTF
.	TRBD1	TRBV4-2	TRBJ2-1	TGTGCCAGCAGCCAAGAAACAACAGGGGCCGATGAGCAGTTCTTC	CASSQETTGADEQFF
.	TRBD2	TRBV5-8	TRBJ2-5	TGTGCCAGCAGCTTGTTTCTGCGGGGGGGCTGGGAGACCCAGTACTTC	CASSLFLRGGWETQYF
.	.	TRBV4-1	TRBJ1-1	TGCGCCAGCAGCCCCTGGGGAGGGAGGACTGAAGCTTTCTTT	CASSPWGGRTEAFF
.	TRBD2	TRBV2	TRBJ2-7	TGTGCCAGCACCTGGGGGAGGGATGAGCAGTACTTC	CASTWGRDEQYF
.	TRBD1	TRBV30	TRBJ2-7	TGTGCCTGGAGTGCGATGGACAGGGGAGGGACCTACGAGCAGTACTTC	CAWSAMDRGGTYEQYF
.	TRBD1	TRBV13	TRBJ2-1	TGTGCCAGCAGCTTAGGTGTGGGACAGGTAGCTCATGAGCAGTTCTTC	CASSLGVGQVAHEQFF
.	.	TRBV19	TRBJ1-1	TGTGCCAGTAAAGTGGGAAGGGGATGGAACACTGAAGCTTTCTTT	CASKVGRGWNTEAFF
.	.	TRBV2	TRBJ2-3	TGTGCCAGCACGCTAGCGACTGCAGATACGCAGTATTTT	CASTLATADTQYF
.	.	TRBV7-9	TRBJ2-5	TGTGCCAGCATGCAGGTACAAGAGACCCAGTACTTC	CASMQVQETQYF
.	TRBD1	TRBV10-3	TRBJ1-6	TGTGCCATCAGAAGGGTGGTCTTGTGGGGACAGGGAGAGAATTCACCCCTCCACTTT	CAIRRVVLWGQGENSPLHF
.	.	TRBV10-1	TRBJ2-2	TGCGCCAGCAGTGCGGTGGGAGCGGGCGGGGAGCTGTTTTTT	CASSAVGAGGELFF
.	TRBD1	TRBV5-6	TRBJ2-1	TGTGCCAGCAGCTTTTTTTCGACAGGGGGGAATGAGCAGTTCTTC	CASSFFSTGGNEQFF
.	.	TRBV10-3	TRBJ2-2	TGTGCCATCAGTGAGTGGTTAAGTGAAGGGGCCGGGGAGCTGTTTTTT	CAISEWLSEGAGELFF
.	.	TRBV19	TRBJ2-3	TGTGCCAGTAGGACGACTAGCACAGATACGCAGTATTTT	CASRTTSTDTQYF
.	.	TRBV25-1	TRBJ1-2	TGTGCCAGCAGTGAATTAGGGGAGGGGAGCTATGGCTACACCTTC	CASSELGEGSYGYTF
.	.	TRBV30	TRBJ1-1	TGTGCCTGGAGCGAGAATTTGAACACTGAAGCTTTCTTT	CAWSENLNTEAFF
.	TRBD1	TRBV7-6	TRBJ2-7	TGTGCCAGCAGCCCCGGGACAGGGTTATACTACGAGCAGTACTTC	CASSPGTGLYYEQYF
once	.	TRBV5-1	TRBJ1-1	TGCGCCAGCAGGGGTTCAATCAGGGCTACTGAAGCTTTCTTT	CASRGSIRATEAFF
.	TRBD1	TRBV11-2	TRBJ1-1	TGTGCCAGCAGCTTTCGGCAGGGGGCAACTGAAGCTTTCTTT	CASSFRQGATEAFF
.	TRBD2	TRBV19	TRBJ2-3	TGTGCCAGTAGTCCTTCGGCGGGGGGCACAGATACGCAGTATTTT	CASSPSAGGTDTQYF
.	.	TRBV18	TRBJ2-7	TGTGCCAGCTCACCCCCTCAGGGTTCCTACGAGCAGTACTTC	CASSPPQGSYEQYF
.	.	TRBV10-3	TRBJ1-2	TGTGCCATCAGTGCGGGGGGAAAGGATGGCTACACCTTC	CAISAGGKDGYTF
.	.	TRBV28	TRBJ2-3	TGTGCCAGCAGTCTACGAGATACGCAGTATTTT	CASSLRDTQYF
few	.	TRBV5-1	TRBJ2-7	TGCGCCAGCAGCTTCCTATTGGGACAAACCTACGAGCAGTACTTC	CASSFLLGQTYEQYF
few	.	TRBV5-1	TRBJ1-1	TGCGCCAGCAGCTTGGCCTTAGGGGCCGGAGAAGCTTTCTTT	CASSLALGAGEAFF
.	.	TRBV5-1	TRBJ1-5	TGCGCCAGCAGCTTGGGGACAGCTAGCAATCAGCCCCAGCATTTT	CASSLGTASNQPQHF
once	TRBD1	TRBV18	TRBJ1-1	TGTGCCAGCTCACCTACCGGGACAGGAACCACTGAAGCTTTCTTT	CASSPTGTGTTEAFF
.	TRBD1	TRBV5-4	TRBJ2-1	TGTGCCAGCAAGACAGGGGGCTACAATGAGCAGTTCTTC	CASKTGGYNEQFF
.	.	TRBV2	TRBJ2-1	TGTGCCAGCAGGCTACTAGCTTCCAATGAGCAGTTCTTC	CASRLLASNEQFF
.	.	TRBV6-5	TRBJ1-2	TGTGCCAGCAGTAAAGCCGTTAACTATGGCTACACCTTC	CASSKAVNYGYTF
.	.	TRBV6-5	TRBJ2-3	TGTGCCAGCAGTCTCGTCTCCCACTCTGGTACGCAGTATTTT	CASSLVSHSGTQYF
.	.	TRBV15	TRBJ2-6	TGTGCCACCAGCACATATCGACAGTACTCTGGGGCCAACGTCCTGACTTTC	CATSTYRQYSGANVLTF
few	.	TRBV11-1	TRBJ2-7	TGTGCCAGCAGCAAAACCCGAGGTGACCAGCCCTACGAGCAGTACTTC	CASSKTRGDQPYEQYF
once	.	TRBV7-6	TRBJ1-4	TGTGCCAGCAGCTTGAGCGCGTATGCTAATGAAAAACTGTTTTTT	CASSLSAYANEKLFF
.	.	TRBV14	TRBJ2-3	TGTGCCAGCAGCCAAGATGTGAGAGATACGCAGTATTTT	CASSQDVRDTQYF
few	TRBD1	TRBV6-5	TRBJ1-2	TGTGCCAGCAGGAACCGGGACAGGGGACGTGGCTACACCTTC	CASRNRDRGRGYTF
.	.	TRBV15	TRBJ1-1	TGTGCCACCAGCAGAGTACTGAACAGGGAAGCTTTCTTT	CATSRVLNREAFF
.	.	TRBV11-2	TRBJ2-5	TGTGCCAGCAGCTTACAATCCCAGGGATTCGGGGAGACCCAGTACTTC	CASSLQSQGFGETQYF
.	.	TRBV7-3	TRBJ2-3	TGTGCCAGCAGCTCCCTCCCCCGGGGGGCGGCAGATACGCAGTATTTT	CASSSLPRGAADTQYF
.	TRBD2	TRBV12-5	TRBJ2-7	TGTGCTAGTGGTTTGGCAACGACTAGCGGAGGTGGGGTGTACGAGCAGTACTTC	CASGLATTSGGGVYEQYF
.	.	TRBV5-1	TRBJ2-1	TGCGCCAGCAGGTTTGTTACTTGGGAGACCAGCTCCTACAATGAGCAGTTCTTC	CASRFVTWETSSYNEQFF
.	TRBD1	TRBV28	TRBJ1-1	TGTGCCAGCAGTTTAGGAGGGACAGGAAGGGCTTTCTTT	CASSLGGTGRAFF
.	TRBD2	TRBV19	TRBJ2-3	TGTGCCAGTAGTATCGCTAGCGGGAGTTCACCTACGCAGTATTTT	CASSIASGSSPTQYF
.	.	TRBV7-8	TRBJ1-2	TGTGCCAGCAGCCTCCAGACGGGAATGGATGGCTACACCTTC	CASSLQTGMDGYTF
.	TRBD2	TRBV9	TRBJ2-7	TGTGCCAGCAGCCACGGGACTAGCGGGCAGTCCTACGAGCAGTACTTC	CASSHGTSGQSYEQYF
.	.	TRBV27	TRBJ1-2	TGTGCCAGCAGTTTATGGGGGGGCTATGGCTACACCTTC	CASSLWGGYGYTF